This T cell receptor (beta chain) was recorded in a study of response to subunit inactivated influenza vaccine. This clonotype showed up just a few times. Via MiXCR, TCRdb re-called the RT-PCR reads, giving one row per CDR3 protein. The sample lists 500,000 to 600,000 distinct CDR3 sequences, roughly 10% occurring once. The CDR3 extends over 13 amino acids. Trimming cost V 7 bases and J 1 base, with 10 bases left between them. These data also formed part of another study, on T cells expressing NK-cell markers. According to that study: Making the TCR beta cDNA relied on 5'RACE template switching with UMIs. From sorted CD3+CD56+NKG2C+, CD3+CD56+NKG2C- and CD3+CD56-NKG2C+ T cells came the TCR beta repertoires.

Material: PBMCs from blood, obtained on the day of vaccination. The chain uses TRBV12-3 or TRBV12-4 and TRBJ1-1; weak D call: TRBD1 (5 bases). The TCR was taken from a man between 45 and 60 years old who received an inactivated influenza vaccine. CDR3 DNA sequence: TGTGCCAGCAACCCGGGGGAGAACACTGAAGCTTTCTTT. Translated, it gives CASNPGENTEAFF.